The 26 T cell receptor beta chains given below trace back to one sample, sequenced in a study of cytomegalovirus exposure and HLA in healthy donors (dated by TCRdb to about 2017). Libraries were built with the immunoSEQ multiplex PCR assay. A mixture of 60 forward primers for TCR Vbeta segments and 13 reverse primers for TCR Jbeta segments was used in the multiplex PCR. Here the immuneACCESS table is served through TCRdb, limited to in-frame sequences with V and J called. Missing clones are a known gap in these copies; in checked studies unresolved V genes cover under half, and the rest lacks a known reason. The sample has under 150,000 clones on record, under 90% of them singletons. The ten largest clonotypes hold around 2.4% of the sample. Sequences were obtained from PBMCs. The source is a male donor in good health and CMV-seronegative.

This chain uses TRBV4-2 with TRBJ2-1, with TRBD2 matching over 7 bases. With V trimmed by 4 bases and J by 4 bases, 4 bases remained unmatched. CDR1 and CDR2 (germline): LGHNA, YNFKEQ. The CDR3 has 14 amino acids. The CDR3 coding sequence is TGTGCCAGCAGCCCTACAGCGGGGTACAATGAGCAGTTCTTC. As protein: CASSPTAGYNEQFF.

This sequence joins TRBV12-2 and TRBJ1-5; the table assigns TRBD1, which was not confirmed against the DNA. TRBV12-2 is a listed pseudogene. The CDR3 length is 15 residues. The CDR3: CASRVIDKSNQPQHF. DNA for the CDR3: TGTGCAAGTCGCGTAATCGACAAATCCAATCAGCCCCAGCATTTT.

The rearrangement uses TRBV12-5 and TRBJ2-1, with 15 positions matching TRBD2. CDR1 LGHNT and CDR2 FRNRAP come from the germline V gene. V was clipped by 4 bases and J by 7 bases; unmatched bases: 5. This CDR3 comprises 16 residues. DNA of the CDR3: TGTGCTAGTGGTTCACGGACTAGCGGGAGGGGGAATGAGCAGTTCTTC. This translates into CASGSRTSGRGNEQFF.

The CDR3 spells CASSIGYDREETQYF. CDR3 sequence (DNA): TGTGCCAGTAGTATCGGGTACGACAGGGAAGAGACCCAGTACTTC. The chain has TRBV19 and TRBJ2-5; 7 bases align to TRBD1. This CDR3 comprises 15 residues. Looked up from germline, CDR1 is LNHDA and CDR2 is SQIVND (reference sequence). V shed 3 bases, J shed 3 bases, and the junction held 7 bases outside the gene matches.

The J gene is TRBJ1-2, the V gene TRBV7-9; the D gene is possibly TRBD1 (5 bases). The CDR3 totals 17 residues. The germline V gene encodes CDR1 SEHNR and CDR2 FQNEAQ (reference sequence). V lost 1 base, J lost 8 bases, and 23 bases lay in between. CDR3 nucleotide sequence: TGTGCCAGCAGCTTAGGGGTGGTCGGCGGGACGGGGGACGGCTACACCTTC. Its protein is CASSLGVVGGTGDGYTF.

The chain uses TRBV29-1 and TRBJ2-2; 7 nucleotides line up with TRBD2. Germline V CDR1 and CDR2: SQVTM, ANQGSEA. CDR3 length equals 12 residues. V dropped 8 bases and J dropped 7; count of bases not matched to a gene: 7. The CDR3 DNA is TGCAGCTCTAGTTGGGGGGGCGGGGAGCTGTTTTTT. It encodes CSSSWGGGELFF.

The rearrangement uses TRBV6-5 and TRBJ2-7; D is undetermined. Trimming removed 6 bases from V and 6 bases from J, with 15 bases in between. CDR3 length: 13 residues. Germline lookup yields CDR1 MNHEY and CDR2 SVGAGI. The CDR3, as DNA: TGTGCCAGCAGCTCAGTTCATGGCAGCGAGCAGTACTTC. This translates into CASSSVHGSEQYF.

This chain links TRBV6-5 with TRBJ1-1, with D possibly being TRBD1 (5 bases). This CDR3 is built from 13 residues. Germline CDR1 and CDR2: MNHEY and SVGAGI. Deletions cut 7 bases from V and 3 bases from J, with 12 bases between. The CDR3 DNA reads TGTGCCAGCACCCCTCCGGGGGACACTGAAGCTTTCTTT. It yields the protein CASTPPGDTEAFF.

There are a few counts of this clone. The rearrangement uses TRBV5-6 and TRBJ2-3; D is unresolved. The CDR3 runs 15 residues. Germline assignment: CDR1 SGHDT and CDR2 YYEEEE. V dropped 2 bases and J dropped 0 bases, with 10 bases sitting between them. The DNA for the CDR3 is TGTGCCAGCAGCTTCGCGGCATGGAGCACAGATACGCAGTATTTT. Translation gives CASSFAAWSTDTQYF. Supplemented by reference TRBV5-6 and TRBJ2-3, the full variable domain reads DAGVTQSPTHLIKTRGQQVTLRCSPKSGHDTVSWYQQALGQGPQFIFQYYEEEERQRGNFPDRFSGHQFPNYSSELNVNALLLGDSALYLCASSFAAWSTDTQYFGPGTRLTVL.

The chain recombines TRBV5-4 with TRBJ1-1; D possibly corresponds to TRBD1 (6 bases). The CDR3 contains 14 residues. Trimming left V 4 bases short and J 1 base short, with 11 bases between. Germline loops: CDR1 SGHNT, CDR2 YYREEE (reference sequence). CDR3 nucleotides: TGTGCCAGCAGCCCGTCGGACAGGAACACTGAAGCTTTCTTT. Translating gives CASSPSDRNTEAFF. Filled out from reference TRBV5-4 and TRBJ1-1, the complete variable domain reads ETGVTQSPTHLIKTRGQQVTLRCSSQSGHNTVSWYQQALGQGPQFIFQYYREEENGRGNFPPRFSGLQFPNYSSELNVNALELDDSALYLCASSPSDRNTEAFFGQGTRLTVV.

The rearrangement joins TRBV9 to TRBJ2-5; 11 bases agree with TRBD2. V was pared by 3 bases and J by 4 bases, with 8 bases of the junction left unmatched. This CDR3 has 16 amino acids. CDR1 is SGDLS, CDR2 YYNGEE, per germline. CDR3 sequence reads: CASSDSHSGRVETQYF. CDR3 in DNA: TGTGCCAGCAGCGACTCCCATAGCGGGAGGGTAGAGACCCAGTACTTC.

The chain links TRBV29-1 to TRBJ1-3, with 8 bases that match TRBD1. CDR3 size: 13 residues. The V segment lost 6 bases and the J segment 4 bases; nucleotides outside the gene matches: 5. Germline V gene lookup returns CDR1 SQVTM and CDR2 ANQGSEA. In DNA form, the CDR3 reads TGCAGCGTCAGACAGGGGTCCGGAAACACCATATATTTT. This translates into CSVRQGSGNTIYF. Using reference TRBV29-1 and TRBJ1-3 for the parts outside the CDR3, the full variable domain is SAVISQKPSRDICQRGTSLTIQCQVDSQVTMMFWYRQQPGQSLTLIATANQGSEATYESGFVIDKFPISRPNLTFSTLTVSNMSPEDSSIYLCSVRQGSGNTIYFGEGSWLTVV.

The genes are TRBV5-1 and TRBJ2-7, with 15 bases that match TRBD2. CDR3 size: 17 residues. Germline CDR1 is SGHRS and CDR2 is YFSETQ. Trimming at V came to 0 bases and at J to 2 bases, leaving 3 bases not matched to a gene. The CDR3 nucleotides are TGCGCCAGCAGCTTGGGGACTAGCGGGAGGGGACCCTACGAGCAGTACTTC. Residues: CASSLGTSGRGPYEQYF.

J is TRBJ1-1 and V is TRBV7-3; 10 nucleotides agree with TRBD1. Per the germline V gene, CDR1 is SGHTA and CDR2 is FQGTGA. The CDR3 runs 15 residues. V lost 2 bases and J lost 4; bases outside the gene matches: 4. For the CDR3, the DNA is TGTGCCAGCAGCTTACTTGGGACAGGGGTCACTGAAGCTTTCTTT. It yields the protein CASSLLGTGVTEAFF.

This rearrangement joins TRBV30 to TRBJ2-1; TRBD2 aligns across 7 bases. This CDR3 is 17 amino acids long. V lost 2 bases to trimming and J lost 6 bases; unmatched junction nucleotides: 16. The germline gives CDR1 GTSNPN, CDR2 SVGIG (reference sequence). CDR3 protein: CAWSLTAASGISNEQFF. The CDR3 nucleotides read TGTGCCTGGAGTTTGACCGCCGCTAGCGGAATATCCAATGAGCAGTTCTTC.

This rearrangement joins TRBV7-6 to TRBJ2-2; tentatively, D is TRBD2 (5 bases). Germline assignment: CDR1 SGHVS and CDR2 FNYEAQ. V was pared by 4 bases and J by 4 bases, with 10 bases between. This CDR3 spans 14 amino acids. The CDR3 here is CASSSSGVTGELFF. The CDR3 DNA reads TGTGCCAGCAGCTCAAGCGGAGTCACCGGGGAGCTGTTTTTT.

CDR3 nucleotides: TGTGCCAGCAGCCACGGAGGGACCGAGACCCAGTACTTC. It yields the protein CASSHGGTETQYF. This rearrangement joins TRBV7-2 to TRBJ2-5; D possibly corresponds to TRBD2 (6 bases). V lost 5 bases and J lost 5, with 12 bases in between. CDR1 is SGHTA and CDR2 is FQGNSA in the germline V gene. The CDR3 length is 13 residues. The complete variable domain, with remaining parts taken from reference TRBV7-2 and TRBJ2-5, reads GAGVSQSPSNKVTEKGKDVELRCDPISGHTALYWYRQSLGQGLEFLIYFQGNSAPDKSGLPSDRFSAERTGGSVSTLTIQRTQQEDSAVYLCASSHGGTETQYFGPGTRLLVL.

The V gene is TRBV9, the J gene TRBJ1-3; D may be TRBD1 (6 bases). The length of the CDR3 is 16 residues. CDR1 and CDR2 from the germline V gene are SGDLS and YYNGEE. V lost 0 bases and J lost 0, with 10 bases in between. The CDR3: CASSVAGGGSGNTIYF. CDR3 coding DNA: TGTGCCAGCAGCGTAGCTGGGGGCGGCTCTGGAAACACCATATATTTT.

V and J are TRBV5-1 and TRBJ2-3; 7 bases fit TRBD2. The V segment lost 0 bases and the J segment 4 bases; nucleotides outside the gene matches: 17. The CDR3 is made up of 19 amino acids. Germline-derived CDR1 and CDR2 are SGHRS and YFSETQ. The CDR3 sequence: CASSLGRPLAGTGSDTQYF. The CDR3 DNA reads TGCGCCAGCAGCTTGGGACGTCCTTTAGCGGGTACGGGCTCAGATACGCAGTATTTT.

The chain combines TRBV2 with TRBJ2-7, with 10 nucleotides matching TRBD2. CDR1 is SNHLY and CDR2 is FYNNEI in the germline V gene. CDR3 length equals 15 residues. J was trimmed by 7 bases and V by 1 base; bases with no gene match: 7. The CDR3 sequence: CASSEGGLAGAEQYF. The CDR3 DNA is TGTGCCAGCAGTGAAGGGGGGCTAGCGGGGGCAGAGCAGTACTTC.

This clone was picked up a small number of times. The chain combines TRBV19 with TRBJ1-2, with unresolved D. The CDR3 length is 14 residues. The germline CDR1 and CDR2 sequences are LNHDA and SQIVND (reference sequence). V lost 7 bases, J lost 2 bases, and 14 bases lay in between. The CDR3 region is CASTNAGLNYGYTF. In DNA form, the CDR3 reads TGTGCCAGTACAAATGCGGGCCTAAACTATGGCTACACCTTC. Supplemented by reference TRBV19 and TRBJ1-2, the full variable domain reads DGGITQSPKYLFRKEGQNVTLSCEQNLNHDAMYWYRQDPGQGLRLIYYSQIVNDFQKGDIAEGYSVSREKKESFPLTVTSAQKNPTAFYLCASTNAGLNYGYTFGSGTRLTVV.

The rearrangement joins TRBV21-1 to TRBJ2-3; TRBD1, the D gene given by the table, was not confirmed from the DNA. TRBV21-1 is annotated as a pseudogene. The CDR3 has 15 residues. CDR3 coding DNA: TGTGCCAGCAGCTACGGACAGGAGAACACAGATACGCAGTATTTT. It is translated as CASSYGQENTDTQYF.

This clone is a singleton in its sample. The chain links TRBV10-2 to TRBJ2-7; 8 bases align to TRBD2. V lost 6 bases to trimming and J lost 4 bases; unmatched junction nucleotides: 11. There are 15 residues in the CDR3. CDR1 is WSHSY, CDR2 SAAADI, per germline. The CDR3 coding sequence is TGCGCCAGCAGGTACCCTAGCGGGCCAGAATACGAGCAGTACTTC. Translated, it gives CASRYPSGPEYEQYF.

The rearrangement links TRBV5-6 to TRBJ2-3; the D gene is possibly TRBD1 (5 bases). This CDR3 is built from 14 residues. Trimming took 1 base from V and 2 from J, leaving 8 bases between them. CDR1 is SGHDT, CDR2 YYEEEE, per germline. The CDR3 region is CASSLPDITDTQYF. Here the CDR3 DNA reads TGTGCCAGCAGCTTGCCGGACATCACAGATACGCAGTATTTT.

This chain links TRBV5-1 with TRBJ1-1; no definite D call. Looked up from germline, CDR1 is SGHRS and CDR2 is YFSETQ. V shed 5 bases and J shed 4 bases, with 21 bases lying between them. The CDR3 runs to 16 residues. DNA for the CDR3: TGCGCCAGCAGGGATCTCCGGACGCAAAGCGGCACTGAAGCTTTCTTT. Protein: CASRDLRTQSGTEAFF.

This sequence joins TRBV6-4 and TRBJ1-2, with a tentative D call TRBD1 (5 bases). V lost 3 bases, J lost 2 bases, and 10 bases lay in between. The CDR3 runs to 14 residues. Germline V gives CDR1 MRHNA, CDR2 SNTAGT. The CDR3 nucleotides read TGTGCCAGCAGTGAACACAGGTCGAACTATGGCTACACCTTC. It codes for CASSEHRSNYGYTF.